What follows describes a single T cell receptor beta chain. Its antigen remains unknown. Germline V CDR1 and CDR2: SGHRS, YFSETQ. The CDR3 spans 14 residues. The V gene lost 3 bases and the J gene lost 9 bases, with 16 bases spanning the gap. These data come from a study of cytomegalovirus exposure and HLA in healthy donors. General study points: TCR beta chains numbering some 160 were designated cytomegalovirus-associated. In a later analysis, donors in an Asian-associated ancestry cluster reportedly had fewer N-insertions in productive TCRs than the cohort mean. The classifier was said to identify cytomegalovirus status with high specificity and sensitivity.

It was with 60 Vbeta and 13 Jbeta primers that the PCR ran. The protocol was immunoSEQ multiplex PCR, while the TCRdb copy is restricted to in-frame clones and leaves out a portion. This sample yields fewer than 150,000 clones, of which about four fifths are seen a single time; 5% to 8% belongs to the top ten. The specimen sequenced was PBMCs. V and J are TRBV5-1 and TRBJ2-1; a possible D gene is TRBD2 (5 bases). The sequence was obtained from a woman between 40 and 55 years old in good health and CMV-seropositive. The CDR3: CASSSQWELSEQFF. The CDR3 DNA reads as TGCGCCAGCAGCTCTCAGTGGGAGCTAAGTGAGCAGTTCTTC.